These 15 T cell receptor beta chains share one sample of origin, sequenced in a study of blood T cell repertoires in COVID-19. Generated by immunoSEQ multiplex PCR, the TCRdb table keeps only in-frame clones and is missing some. The profile shows approximately 130,000 clones, around 86% of them singletons. Sequencing used PBMCs or T cells enriched from blood (not recorded which). These receptor sequences come from a man aged 25 to 40 who had recovered from COVID-19.

This chain uses TRBV5-6 with TRBJ1-3; tentative D call: TRBD1 (5 bases). Trimming pared 3 bases from V and 0 bases from J, leaving 7 bases between. The CDR3 runs 14 residues. From germline, CDR1 is SGHDT and CDR2 YYEEEE. The CDR3 is CASSSTVSGNTIYF. The CDR3 nucleotides read TGTGCCAGCAGCTCGACAGTCTCTGGAAACACCATATATTTT.

J is TRBJ2-2 and V is TRBV19; 11 bases map to TRBD1. The V and J ends lost 8 bases and 3 bases, in that order; junction bases with no gene match: 5. CDR1 is LNHDA, CDR2 SQIVND, per germline (reference sequence). The CDR3 runs 15 residues. The CDR3 bases are TGTGCCAGTGGACAGGGGGCGCGCGACACCGGGGAGCTGTTTTTT. Translated, it gives CASGQGARDTGELFF.

The genes are TRBV30 and TRBJ1-4; 7 bases match TRBD1. Germline-derived CDR1 and CDR2 are GTSNPN and SVGIG (reference sequence). V gave up 3 bases and J gave up 7 bases; unmatched junction bases: 11. The CDR3 has 15 residues. CDR3 DNA sequence: TGTGCCTGGAGAGAGACAGGGCTTGGGAGTGAAAAACTGTTTTTT. It yields the protein CAWRETGLGSEKLFF. Supplemented by reference TRBV30 and TRBJ1-4, the full variable domain reads SQTIHQWPATLVQPVGSPLSLECTVEGTSNPNLYWYRQAAGRGLQLLFYSVGIGQISSEVPQNLSASRPQDRQFILSSKKLLLSDSGFYLCAWRETGLGSEKLFFGSGTQLSVL.

This clone was found many times. The chain couples TRBV6-1 to TRBJ2-3; D possibly corresponds to TRBD2 (7 bases). Germline-derived CDR1 and CDR2 are MNHNS and SASEGT. The CDR3 loop spans 18 amino acids. The germline V and J ends were trimmed by 2 bases and 1 base, with 19 bases remaining between them. CDR3 in amino acids: CASSERMGAGDGTDTQYF. Here the CDR3 DNA reads TGTGCCAGCAGTGAACGTATGGGGGCGGGGGACGGCACAGATACGCAGTATTTT.

The V call is TRBV6-2 or TRBV6-3, the J call TRBJ1-2; D may be TRBD1 (6 bases). This CDR3 has 14 residues. Trimming shortened V by 5 bases and J by 5 bases, and 15 bases separated the two germline ends. Per the germline V gene, CDR1 is MNHEY and CDR2 is SVGEGT. The CDR3 spells CASSPGARGYGYTF. In DNA, the CDR3 is TGTGCCAGCAGTCCAGGGGCTAGGGGGTATGGCTACACCTTC.

This rearrangement joins TRBV4-1 to TRBJ2-3, with D perhaps TRBD2 (5 bases). This CDR3 has 15 amino acids. Between the trimmed V and J ends, which lost 0 bases and 5 bases, there was a span of 12 bases. In germline, CDR1 is MGHRA, CDR2 YSYEKL. For the CDR3, the DNA is TGCGCCAGCAGCCAAGATAGCCTAGCCCAAGATACGCAGTATTTT. Translating it yields CASSQDSLAQDTQYF.

V gene TRBV5-6 combines with J gene TRBJ2-5, with 9 nucleotides matching TRBD1. Germline CDR1 and CDR2: SGHDT and YYEEEE. Trimming at V came to 4 bases and at J to 2 bases, leaving 3 bases not matched to a gene. This CDR3 has 14 amino acids. The CDR3 sequence is CASSPTGGQETQYF. The CDR3 DNA reads as TGTGCCAGCAGCCCGACAGGGGGGCAAGAGACCCAGTACTTC.

This chain connects TRBV27 to TRBJ2-7; TRBD1 aligns across 9 bases. Germline V gene sequence: CDR1 MNHEY, CDR2 SMNVEV (reference sequence). The trim removed 11 bases at V and 2 bases at J, leaving 7 bases unmatched. The CDR3 consists of 13 residues. CDR3 sequence reads: CASGTGSTYEQYF. For the CDR3, the DNA is TGTGCCTCCGGGACAGGGAGTACCTACGAGCAGTACTTC.

This chain links TRBV6-5 with TRBJ2-7; D may be TRBD1 (5 bases). Germline V CDR1 and CDR2: MNHEY, SVGAGI. The length of the CDR3 is 14 residues. V lost 6 bases and J lost 2, with 14 bases in between. The CDR3 loop is CASRQGLQTYEQYF. DNA for the CDR3: TGTGCCAGCAGGCAGGGATTACAAACCTACGAGCAGTACTTC.

CDR3 bases: TGTGCCAGCAGCGACAGGGTGACTGAAAAACTGTTTTTT. Its translation: CASSDRVTEKLFF. The chain links TRBV2 to TRBJ1-4; 7 bases map to TRBD1. In germline, CDR1 is SNHLY, CDR2 FYNNEI. J gave up 7 bases and V 6 bases, and 5 bases lay outside the gene matches. CDR3 length equals 13 residues.

The DNA for the CDR3 is TGTGCCAGCAGCCAAGATTCAGGCCGTGGCTACACCTTC. Its translation is CASSQDSGRGYTF. This rearrangement joins TRBV3-1 (or the pseudogene TRBV3-2) to TRBJ1-2; D is uncertain. CDR1 and CDR2 from the germline V gene are LGHDT and YNNKEL (reference sequence). Trimming stripped 0 bases from V and 7 bases from J, with 9 bases between. The CDR3 totals 13 residues.

CDR3 sequence (DNA): TGCACCAGCAGCCAAGGTGACGAGGGCGGCTCCTACAATGAGCAGTTCTTC. This translates into CTSSQGDEGGSYNEQFF. The rearrangement uses TRBV1 and TRBJ2-1; the table's D call TRBD2 went unverified against the DNA. TRBV1 is described as a pseudogene. This CDR3 has 17 amino acids.

The CDR3 sequence is CASGLGTDRGSGDTQYF. The CDR3 nucleotides read TGTGCTAGTGGTTTGGGGACTGACAGGGGGAGTGGGGATACGCAGTATTTT. The V and J genes are TRBV12-5 and TRBJ2-3; 9 nucleotides align to TRBD1. Trimming cost V 1 base and J 6 bases; bases outside gene matches: 11. This CDR3 contains 17 residues. CDR1 LGHNT and CDR2 FRNRAP come from the germline V gene.

The chain couples TRBV5-4 to TRBJ2-2; 7 bases map to TRBD2. CDR1 is SGHNT, CDR2 YYREEE, per germline (reference sequence). The J segment lost 0 bases and the V segment lost 0 bases, leaving 8 bases of the junction unmatched. This CDR3 spans 18 amino acids. The CDR3, as DNA: TGTGCCAGCAGCTTGGGGGGAGGGGTAGCGGCGAACACCGGGGAGCTGTTTTTT. This gives the protein CASSLGGGVAANTGELFF.

V and J are TRBV7-2 and TRBJ2-2, with a possible D match to TRBD2 (5 bases). The germline V and J ends were trimmed by 4 bases and 0 bases, with 12 bases remaining between them. Germline CDR1 and CDR2: SGHTA and FQGNSA. The CDR3 contains 16 residues. In nucleotides, the CDR3 is TGTGCCAGCAGCTCGCTGGCTAGCACGAACACCGGGGAGCTGTTTTTT. Protein sequence: CASSSLASTNTGELFF.